This TCR beta chain is drawn from a study of cytomegalovirus exposure and HLA in healthy donors. At the level of the study: HLA-typed donors were the source of 83 million or so unique TCRs held in an early data release. Notes on the study in general: A later analysis reportedly identified an Asian-associated ancestry cluster as carrying fewer N-insertions than the approximately 640-donor mean.

V was pared by 5 bases and J by 7 bases, with 9 bases of the junction left unmatched. Per germline, CDR1 MDHEN and CDR2 SYDVKM. The CDR3 is 15 residues long. With regard to this clone: Its antigen is as yet unknown.

With 60 Vbeta and 13 Jbeta primers, the PCR was carried out. Original processing notes: Approximately 86 million unique TCR beta chains, roughly 11 million shared, were counted in a later analysis. TCRdb's copy holds only in-frame clones and misses some; the assay was immunoSEQ multiplex PCR. That table supplies the V and J calls and clone size; D and trimming were determined from the DNA. This listing includes around 70,000 clones. This clonotype was sampled from a female donor in good health and CMV-seropositive. Sequencing was performed on PBMCs. The chain links TRBV28 to TRBJ1-2; 11 bases line up with TRBD1. The CDR3 coding sequence is TGTGCCAGCAGTCCGCCGGGACAGGGGGTAGGTGGCTACACCTTC. It translates to CASSPPGQGVGGYTF.